Shown below are 20 T cell receptor beta chains from a single sample sequenced in a study of T cells in Graves' hyperthyroidism and ophthalmopathy. TCR beta CDR3 regions were amplified from RNA transcripts. Using the HTBI primer set, a first-round RT-PCR was run on the TCR CDR3. Via MiXCR, TCRdb re-called the multiplex PCR reads, giving one row per CDR3 protein. Of about 580,000 distinct CDR3 sequences in the sample, around 45% are singletons; the top ten hold about 8%. The sequenced material came from peripheral blood or thyroid tissue (not recorded which). The source is a woman aged 18-29 years with Graves' hyperthyroidism.

In this sample, this clonotype turned up many times. J is TRBJ1-5 and V is TRBV18, with no clear D. The germline gives CDR1 KGHSH, CDR2 LQKENI. This CDR3 has 13 residues. V was cut by 1 base and J by 1 base, with 2 bases left in between. This CDR3 reads CASSPQSNQPQHF. As DNA, the CDR3 is TGTGCCAGCTCACCACAGAGCAATCAGCCCCAGCATTTT. Full variable domain (remainder filled in from reference TRBV18 and TRBJ1-5): NAGVMQNPRHLVRRRGQEARLRCSPMKGHSHVYWYRQLPEEGLKFMVYLQKENIIDESGMPKERFSAEFPKEGPSILRIQQVVRGDSAAYFCASSPQSNQPQHFGDGTRLSIL.

This clonotype was counted a single time. The J gene is TRBJ1-2, the V gene TRBV15, with a tentative D call TRBD1 (5 bases). The CDR3 totals 16 residues. V lost 3 bases, J lost 2 bases, and 16 bases lay in between. Germline CDR1 and CDR2: LNHNV and YYDKDF (reference sequence). CDR3 sequence reads: CATSSQDPGRNYGYTF. The CDR3 DNA reads TGTGCCACCAGCAGCCAAGATCCGGGGCGGAACTATGGCTACACCTTC.

The chain combines TRBV10-3 with TRBJ2-1; 7 positions match TRBD2. The CDR3 spans 13 residues. In germline, CDR1 is ENHRY, CDR2 SYGVKD. V lost 5 bases and J lost 10; bases outside the gene matches: 8. CDR3: CAISRGGRGEQFF. The CDR3 nucleotides read TGTGCCATCAGTCGGGGAGGGAGGGGCGAGCAGTTCTTC.

V gene TRBV15 combines with J gene TRBJ1-2; no definite D call. The V gene lost 2 bases and the J gene lost 7 bases, with 11 bases spanning the gap. The CDR3 is 13 residues long. Germline values: CDR1 LNHNV, CDR2 YYDKDF (reference sequence). In DNA, the CDR3 is TGTGCCACCAGCAGATATAGCCAGGCTGGCTACACCTTC. Translation: CATSRYSQAGYTF.

The chain recombines TRBV20-1 with TRBJ2-2; 7 positions agree with TRBD1. The V gene's germline CDR1 is DFQATT and CDR2 SNEGSKA (reference sequence). The V gene end was trimmed by 4 bases and the J gene end by 4 bases; junction bases not matched to a gene: 9. This CDR3 is 15 amino acids long. CDR3 sequence: CSAITGDTITGELFF. CDR3 sequence (DNA): TGCAGTGCTATCACAGGGGATACTATCACCGGGGAGCTGTTTTTT.

V and J are TRBV7-9 and TRBJ2-7; tentatively, D is TRBD1 (5 bases). This CDR3 has 18 residues. The germline V gene has CDR1 SEHNR and CDR2 FQNEAQ (reference sequence). Trimming took off 6 bases at V and 7 bases at J, with 31 bases between the two ends. The CDR3 coding sequence is TGTGCCAGCAGTTTCCCCCCTCTCGGTTTCTACAGGAACAATGAGCAGTACTTC. Protein sequence: CASSFPPLGFYRNNEQYF.

On this clonotype: Germline is not matched at one junction end, which may reflect a read error. The chain has TRBV7-6 and TRBJ2-7; no firm D call. From germline, CDR1 is SGHVS and CDR2 FNYEAQ. The CDR3 runs 13 residues. The CDR3 coding sequence is TGTGCTAGAATGCTGGAGAGCTCCTACGAGCAGCACTTC. It encodes CARMLESSYEQHF.

This clonotype was observed a few times. CDR3 sequence: CSGGSREGRQFF. The CDR3 DNA reads TGCAGCGGGGGGTCGCGGGAGGGCCGGCAGTTCTTC. The V call is TRBV20-1, the J call TRBJ2-7; TRBD2 agrees at 9 bases. The better agreement between TRBJ2-1 and the DNA end casts doubt on the J call. Germline V gene data show CDR1 as DFQATT and CDR2 as SNEGSKA (reference sequence). The CDR3 has 12 residues.

This clonotype occurred many times. The rearrangement uses TRBV7-9 and TRBJ2-5, with 10 nucleotides matching TRBD2. This CDR3 contains 14 residues. V lost 6 bases to trimming and J lost 3 bases; unmatched junction nucleotides: 4. Germline lookup yields CDR1 SEHNR and CDR2 FQNEAQ (reference sequence). The CDR3 sequence is CASRSGTSEETQYF. The CDR3, as DNA: TGTGCCAGCAGGTCCGGGACTAGCGAAGAGACCCAGTACTTC. The full variable domain, completed using reference TRBV7-9 and TRBJ2-5, is DTGVSQNPRHKITKRGQNVTFRCDPISEHNRLYWYRQTLGQGPEFLTYFQNEAQLEKSRLLSDRFSAERPKGSFSTLEIQRTEQGDSAMYLCASRSGTSEETQYFGPGTRLLVL.

The CDR3 DNA reads as TGTGCCAGCAGCTTAGACGTTAGCTCCTACAATGAGCAGTACTTC. It translates to CASSLDVSSYNEQYF. The rearrangement uses TRBV7-2 and TRBJ2-7; D remains ambiguous. Per germline, CDR1 SGHTA and CDR2 FQGNSA. The CDR3 has 15 residues. V shed 1 base and J shed 7 bases, with 17 bases lying between them.

This clonotype was recorded many times. The V and J genes are TRBV5-1 and TRBJ1-2; weak D call: TRBD1 (6 bases). From germline, CDR1 is SGHRS and CDR2 YFSETQ. The germline V and J ends were trimmed by 4 bases and 2 bases, with 12 bases remaining between them. This CDR3 region has 14 residues. CDR3 residues: CASSPPGENYGYTF. The DNA for the CDR3 is TGCGCCAGCAGCCCACCAGGGGAAAACTATGGCTACACCTTC. The variable domain in full, completed from reference TRBV5-1 and TRBJ1-2, reads KAGVTQTPRYLIKTRGQQVTLSCSPISGHRSVSWYQQTPGQGLQFLFEYFSETQRNKGNFPGRFSGRQFSNSRSEMNVSTLELGDSALYLCASSPPGENYGYTFGSGTRLTVV.

This clonotype was observed many times. The chain links TRBV6-2 or TRBV6-3 to TRBJ1-1; no reliable D call. Germline CDR1 and CDR2: MNHEY and SVGEGT. The ends were cut back, 3 bases at V and 0 bases at J, with 11 bases in the middle. The CDR3 contains 15 residues. The CDR3 here is CASSYGGVMNTEAFF. For the CDR3, the DNA is TGTGCCAGCAGTTATGGTGGAGTCATGAACACTGAAGCTTTCTTT.

This clonotype was counted ten times or more. This rearrangement joins TRBV20-1 to TRBJ1-5; D is perhaps TRBD1 (6 bases). Trimming removed 3 bases at V and 4 bases at J, with 16 bases between. CDR1 is DFQATT, CDR2 SNEGSKA, per germline (reference sequence). The CDR3 consists of 15 residues. In nucleotides, the CDR3 is TGCAGTGCTAGGCCAGGGGTAGTAGGGAATCAGCCCCAGCATTTT. This sequence encodes CSARPGVVGNQPQHF.

As for this clonotype: Possible read error: a much larger clone is one base away. The rearrangement joins TRBV4-1 to TRBJ2-7, with D possibly matching TRBD1 (6 bases). With 3 bases removed from V and 8 bases from J, the gap between germline ends came to 14 bases. Germline lookup yields CDR1 MGHRA and CDR2 YSYEKL. CDR3 size: 13 residues. The CDR3 reads CASSHFSRGKQYF. Here the CDR3 DNA reads TGCGCCAGCAGCCATTTCTCGAGGGGGAAGCAGTACTTC.

The chain is built from TRBV7-3 and TRBJ2-7; D is perhaps TRBD1 (6 bases). This CDR3 has 14 residues. With 5 bases removed from V and 4 bases from J, the gap between germline ends came to 15 bases. Germline CDR1 is SGHTA and CDR2 is FQGTGA. The DNA for the CDR3 is TGTGCCAGCAGCGTTGAACAGGGTGATTACGAGCAGTACTTC. Amino acid sequence: CASSVEQGDYEQYF.

The rearrangement uses TRBV12-3 or TRBV12-4 and TRBJ1-6, with no clear D. The CDR3 totals 14 residues. Trimming took 4 bases from V and 4 from J, leaving 8 bases between them. The CDR3 here is CASSSGRYNSPLHF. CDR3 sequence (DNA): TGTGCCAGCAGTTCTGGGCGGTATAATTCACCCCTCCACTTT.

Many counts were recorded for this clonotype. The gene calls are TRBV7-9 and TRBJ1-3; possibly TRBD1 for D (5 bases). Per germline, CDR1 SEHNR and CDR2 FQNEAQ (reference sequence). CDR3 length equals 17 residues. V shed 1 base and J shed 1 base, with 14 bases lying between them. The CDR3 sequence is CASSLGKDTVSGNTIYF. DNA of the CDR3: TGTGCCAGCAGCTTAGGAAAGGACACAGTTTCTGGAAACACCATATATTTT.

The chain joins TRBV2 to TRBJ1-1; 7 nucleotides match TRBD1. The CDR3 length is 16 residues. CDR1 SNHLY and CDR2 FYNNEI come from the germline V gene. J gave up 2 bases and V 7 bases, and 13 bases lay outside the gene matches. The CDR3 bases are TGTGCCAGCAAGCTTGACAGGGATGGAGCCAACACTGAAGCTTTCTTT. The encoded protein is CASKLDRDGANTEAFF.

This clonotype was recorded many times. The chain links TRBV4-1 to TRBJ2-5; the D call may be TRBD1 or TRBD2 (5 bases each). There are 14 residues in the CDR3. Trimming cost V 5 bases and J 5 bases, with 15 bases left between them. Germline CDR1 MGHRA, CDR2 YSYEKL. DNA of the CDR3: TGCGCCAGCAGCTGGGGACGGACCTCGGAGACCCAGTACTTC. Amino acids: CASSWGRTSETQYF.

Points on this clonotype: Being one base from a much bigger clone, this may be a read error. The CDR3 DNA reads TGTGCCAGCAGTTTTGGGGTAAGCGAGCAGTACTTC. Its translation: CASSFGVSEQYF. The chain recombines TRBV28 with TRBJ2-7; no firm D call. The germline V and J ends were trimmed by 3 bases and 6 bases, with 9 bases remaining between them. The CDR3 extends over 12 amino acids. Germline loops: CDR1 MDHEN, CDR2 SYDVKM.